Below, one T cell receptor beta chain is given with its context. This sample is part of a study of blood T cell repertoires in COVID-19. Across the study: COVID-19 samples from acute and convalescent phases originated in the United States, Italy and Spain. Nucleic acid was either cDNA or gDNA, and it came from T cells, B-cell-depleted T cells, or PBMCs.

The Seattle patients joined while their infection was active and were tracked longitudinally afterward. In the authors' workflow: It was from reference gene primer amplification that nucleated cell counts were estimated. TCRdb's table, derived via immunoSEQ multiplex PCR, lists solely in-frame clones and lacks some. D and trimming were read from the DNA, whereas the V and J calls and clone size are those reported in that table. Of 200,000 or so clones in the sample, approximately 90% were seen once. CDR3 size: 15 residues. The germline V gene encodes CDR1 MNHEY and CDR2 SVGEGT. V dropped 6 bases and J dropped 3; count of bases not matched to a gene: 4.

The sequence came from a man younger than 45 with COVID-19, enrolled during active disease. The chain employs TRBV6-2 or TRBV6-3 and TRBJ2-3; 12 bases line up with TRBD2. Sequenced material: peripheral blood. As DNA, the CDR3 is TGTGCCAGCAGCAACGGACTAGCGGGAACAGATACGCAGTATTTT. It is translated as CASSNGLAGTDTQYF.